This T cell receptor beta chain was identified in a study of cytomegalovirus exposure and HLA in healthy donors. Study background: HLA-typed donors were the source of approximately 88 million unique TCRs held in an early data release.

PCR used 60 Vbeta primers and 13 Jbeta primers. Generated by immunoSEQ multiplex PCR, the TCRdb table keeps only in-frame clones and is missing some. In the table there are approximately 190,000 clones, roughly four fifths of which are singletons. Looked up from germline, CDR1 is SGHRS and CDR2 is YFSETQ. The trim removed 6 bases at V and 1 base at J, leaving 14 bases unmatched. This CDR3 comprises 18 residues. At sampling all donors were nominally healthy, likely with unrecorded immune exposures. Whole-study results and caveats: Overall, about 160 TCR beta chains were annotated as cytomegalovirus-associated. Rarity marked most TCR sequences, yet some public TCRs occurred in many donors.

A note on this clone: As yet, its antigen is unknown.

This clonotype was obtained from a woman in her forties or fifties in good health and CMV-seropositive. The chain combines TRBV5-1 with TRBJ2-1; 9 bases are shared with TRBD2. Sequenced: PBMCs. The CDR3 nucleotides read TGCGCCAGCAAGGCTTCCTCGCGGGGGGGCATATCCTACAATGAGCAGTTCTTC. Translation gives CASKASSRGGISYNEQFF.